Presented here are 6 T cell receptor beta chains from one specimen sequenced in a study of cytomegalovirus exposure and HLA in healthy donors. The PCR ran on 60 Vbeta and 13 Jbeta primers. Sequencing used immunoSEQ multiplex PCR; TCRdb keeps in-frame clones, though not all of them. This sample carries 85,000 to 120,000 clones, over 70% of them seen once, and the ten largest clones take less than 3%. What was sequenced was PBMCs. Receptor source: a female donor in good health and CMV-seronegative.

Concerning this clone: The junction and the germline gene differ at one end; a read error may be behind it. The chain carries TRBV5-1 and TRBJ2-3, with 10 bases aligning to TRBD2. Germline CDR1 and CDR2: SGHRS and YFSETQ. This CDR3 spans 15 amino acids. Here the CDR3 DNA reads TGCGCCAGCTGCTTAGCGGGAGGCCCCACAGATACGCAGTATTTT. It codes for CASCLAGGPTDTQYF.

This chain uses TRBV9 with TRBJ1-3, with a possible D match to TRBD1 (5 bases). Trimming took 3 bases from V and 4 from J, leaving 5 bases between them. Looked up from germline, CDR1 is SGDLS and CDR2 is YYNGEE. This CDR3 contains 12 residues. The CDR3 region is CASSDRGNTIYF. CDR3 sequence (DNA): TGTGCCAGCAGCGACAGGGGAAACACCATATATTTT.

The CDR3 sequence is CASSPRTENTEAFF. CDR3 nucleotide sequence: TGTGCCAGCAGCCCCCGGACAGAGAACACTGAAGCTTTCTTT. The rearrangement joins TRBV7-2 to TRBJ1-1; the D gene is possibly TRBD1 (6 bases). This CDR3 is 14 amino acids long. Trimming took off 5 bases at V and 1 base at J, with 11 bases between the two ends. Germline V gene data show CDR1 as SGHTA and CDR2 as FQGNSA.

CDR3 region: CASSLALTGLNEQFF. In nucleotides, the CDR3 is TGTGCCAGCAGCTTAGCTTTAACGGGTTTGAATGAGCAGTTCTTC. The chain joins TRBV7-9 to TRBJ2-1; no definite D call. The CDR3 sequence is 15 residues long. The germline V and J ends were trimmed by 0 bases and 7 bases, with 13 bases remaining between them. Germline lookup yields CDR1 SEHNR and CDR2 FQNEAQ (reference sequence).

This chain joins TRBV19 and TRBJ2-7; 8 bases fit TRBD2. This CDR3 spans 15 amino acids. V shed 5 bases, J shed 3 bases, and the junction held 9 bases outside the gene matches. Germline V gives CDR1 LNHDA, CDR2 SQIVND (reference sequence). The CDR3 loop is CASSPKAGVGYEQYF. CDR3 nucleotides: TGTGCCAGTAGTCCTAAAGCGGGAGTGGGCTACGAGCAGTACTTC.

The rearrangement uses TRBV2 and TRBJ2-7, with TRBD1 identical over 7 bases. V dropped 4 bases and J dropped 4; count of bases not matched to a gene: 1. This CDR3 spans 12 amino acids. Germline loops: CDR1 SNHLY, CDR2 FYNNEI. As DNA, the CDR3 is TGTGCCAGCAGTGTGACAGGGTACGAGCAGTACTTC. It specifies CASSVTGYEQYF.